What follows describes a single T cell receptor (beta chain). Its specificity is not known. The data derive from a study of OX40 agonist ivuxolimab in advanced cancers. Across the whole study: Across the patients, intravenous ivuxolimab was delivered every 2 weeks at 0.01 to 10 mg/kg. Cohort: approximately 79% men, mean age roughly 60, aged about 20 to 85.

General study results and limits: CD4+ and CD8+ blood T cells expanded clonally by week 6 at 0.1 to 3.0 mg/kg. Nonresponders, in some cases, also had low normalized T-cell clonal expansion.

TCRdb's table, derived via immunoSEQ multiplex PCR, lists solely in-frame clones and lacks some. The sample holds tens of thousands of clones, less than 85% seen once. Deletions cut 5 bases from V and 6 bases from J, with 18 bases between. There are 15 residues in the CDR3. Germline V lookup: CDR1 MDHEN, CDR2 SYDVKM. This clonotype was obtained from an adult with an advanced solid tumor such as melanoma, head and neck, liver or kidney cancer. This chain joins TRBV28 and TRBJ2-3; D unresolved. This specimen consisted of CD4+ or CD8+ T cells sorted from blood, obtained in a trial of the OX40 agonist ivuxolimab. For the CDR3, the DNA is TGTGCCAGCAGTCGCAGAGGTGCCCTATCGGATACGCAGTATTTT. Encoded protein: CASSRRGALSDTQYF.